This T cell receptor (beta chain) was retrieved from a study of OX40 agonist ivuxolimab in advanced cancers. Whole-study context: Of mixed ages from roughly 23 to 85 and averaging about 60 years, the group was roughly 85% male.

V gave up 6 bases and J gave up 1 base, with 9 bases separating them. Germline V CDR1 and CDR2: MDHEN, SYDVKM. The CDR3 is 13 residues long. General study findings and limits: Within 6 weeks, CD4+ and CD8+ blood T cells expanded clonally at 0.1 to 3.0 mg/kg.

The assay was immunoSEQ multiplex PCR, and TCRdb's table has in-frame clones only and misses some. The sample yields about 19,000 clones, more than 60% seen once. A note on this clone: What it binds is not known.

The TCR was taken from an adult with an advanced solid tumor such as melanoma, head and neck, liver or kidney cancer. V is TRBV28 and J is TRBJ1-1; no reliable D call. The input for sequencing was CD4+ or CD8+ T cells sorted from blood, taken in a trial of the OX40 agonist ivuxolimab. This CDR3 reads CASSLEGNTEAFF. The CDR3 region has the DNA TGTGCCAGCAGCCTGGAGGGGAACACTGAAGCTTTCTTT.